Listed below are T cell receptor beta chains from one sample, sequenced in a study of CD8+ T cells in alopecia areata. Clones were sequenced by immunoSEQ multiplex PCR, and TCRdb holds only the in-frame ones, with some missing. The repertoire holds tens of thousands of clones, with about half as singletons. Source: CD8+ T cells sorted from blood, taken at approximately week 36, from a patient treated with tofacitinib. Receptor source: a human donor with alopecia areata. CDR3s include the opening cysteine and the closing phenylalanine or tryptophan. The D gene is left open where the match is weak. Clone size is given for some rows only: seen once, a few or many times, or a class if the clone is expanded.

d_call	clone_size	v_call	j_call	cdr3_aa	cdr3_nt
TRBD1	.	TRBV9	TRBJ2-4	CASSSPTRGGSAKNIQYF	TGTGCCAGCAGCTCCCCAACTAGAGGGGGCTCGGCCAAAAACATTCAGTACTTC
TRBD2	.	TRBV4-1	TRBJ2-6	CASSQETGTSGANVLTF	TGCGCCAGCAGCCAAGAGACCGGGACTAGCGGGGCCAACGTCCTGACTTTC
.	once	TRBV12-5	TRBJ2-3	CASRDSDTQYF	TGTGCTAGTCGCGACTCTGATACGCAGTATTTT
.	.	TRBV27	TRBJ2-7	CASSPRGLGSEQYF	TGTGCCAGCAGTCCCCGGGGCCTGGGCAGCGAGCAGTACTTC
.	.	TRBV23-1	TRBJ2-4	CASPGAVLAKNIQYF	TGCGCCAGCCCGGGCGCGGTTCTAGCCAAAAACATTCAGTACTTC
.	few	TRBV29-1	TRBJ2-5	CSVDGETQYF	TGCAGCGTTGACGGAGAGACCCAGTACTTC
TRBD1	.	TRBV6-5	TRBJ1-3	CASSQGTASGNTIYF	TGTGCCAGCAGTCAGGGGACAGCGTCTGGAAACACCATATATTTT
.	few	TRBV9	TRBJ1-1	CASSVSGTSLTEAFF	TGTGCCAGCAGCGTTTCCGGGACCTCCCTCACTGAAGCTTTCTTT
TRBD2	few	TRBV11-2	TRBJ2-7	CASSPGGWEQYF	TGTGCCAGCAGCCCGGGGGGGTGGGAGCAGTACTTC
.	.	TRBV28	TRBJ2-1	CASSLLGLGSGEQFF	TGTGCCAGCAGTTTATTGGGGCTAGGGAGCGGTGAGCAGTTCTTC
TRBD2	.	TRBV29-1	TRBJ2-2	CSVETSGRATGELFF	TGCAGCGTCGAAACTAGCGGGAGGGCCACCGGGGAGCTGTTTTTT
TRBD2	.	TRBV6-5	TRBJ2-1	CASSPGGAGANEQFF	TGTGCCAGCAGCCCGGGGGGTGCGGGAGCCAATGAGCAGTTCTTC
TRBD2	.	TRBV11-2	TRBJ2-3	CASSLREREGTTDTQYF	TGTGCCAGCAGCTTAAGGGAGCGGGAGGGGACCACAGATACGCAGTATTTT
.	.	TRBV4-1	TRBJ1-4	CASSQDPGTNEKLFF	TGCGCCAGCAGCCAAGATCCGGGGACTAATGAAAAACTGTTTTTT
TRBD1	.	TRBV6-1	TRBJ2-5	CAVGQGDQETQYF	TGTGCCGTCGGACAGGGGGATCAAGAGACCCAGTACTTC
TRBD2	.	TRBV2	TRBJ2-5	CASSESRLAGLETQYF	TGTGCCAGCAGTGAGTCTAGGCTAGCGGGACTGGAGACCCAGTACTTC
.	few	TRBV29-1	TRBJ1-1	CSVEFGGTRYEAFF	TGCAGCGTTGAATTTGGAGGGACCCGTTATGAAGCTTTCTTT
.	.	TRBV7-2	TRBJ2-5	CASSLGGSGETQYF	TGTGCCAGCAGCTTAGGGGGGTCGGGGGAGACCCAGTACTTC
.	.	TRBV30	TRBJ2-1	CAWTSGSYNEQFF	TGTGCCTGGACGTCGGGCTCCTACAATGAGCAGTTCTTC
TRBD2	.	TRBV9	TRBJ2-1	CASSPGLALNEQFF	TGTGCCAGCAGCCCAGGACTAGCTTTAAATGAGCAGTTCTTC
TRBD2	few	TRBV4-1	TRBJ2-2	CASSPGLAGGPGELFF	TGCGCCAGCAGCCCGGGACTAGCGGGGGGTCCCGGGGAGCTGTTTTTT
.	.	TRBV29-1	TRBJ1-1	CSARTGQVHTEAFF	TGCAGCGCCAGAACGGGTCAGGTCCATACTGAAGCTTTCTTT
.	once	TRBV10-3	TRBJ2-7	CAISRTGSSYEQYF	TGTGCCATCAGCCGGACGGGTTCCTCCTACGAGCAGTACTTC
.	.	TRBV7-9	TRBJ1-1	CASSQRGLNTEAFF	TGCGCCAGCAGCCAAAGAGGTTTGAACACTGAAGCTTTCTTT
.	few	TRBV19	TRBJ1-1	CASLIGTEAFF	TGTGCCAGTCTCATCGGCACTGAAGCTTTCTTT
.	.	TRBV27	TRBJ1-2	CASSFGGRGYGYTF	TGTGCCAGCAGTTTCGGGGGGAGAGGCTATGGCTACACCTTC
.	few	TRBV28	TRBJ2-3	CASSSGVATDTQYF	TGTGCCAGCAGTTCAGGGGTCGCGACAGATACGCAGTATTTT
.	.	TRBV5-1	TRBJ1-2	CASSPLRTDSTNYGYTF	TGCGCCAGCAGCCCCCTACGGACAGACTCCACAAACTATGGCTACACCTTC
TRBD2	few	TRBV5-1	TRBJ2-7	CASSSGTSGNYEQYF	TGCGCCAGCAGCTCGGGGACTAGCGGGAACTACGAGCAGTACTTC
TRBD2	once	TRBV5-6	TRBJ2-3	CASSFGLAQYF	TGTGCCAGCAGCTTCGGACTAGCACAGTATTTT
.	.	TRBV19	TRBJ2-7	CASSIGSLSGEQYF	TGTGCCAGTAGTATCGGGAGCCTCAGCGGCGAGCAGTACTTC
.	once	TRBV5-1	TRBJ2-5	CASSPTWGGDTQYF	TGCGCCAGCAGCCCCACCTGGGGTGGGGACACCCAGTACTTC
.	.	TRBV30	TRBJ2-3	CAWSVGQGGDTQYF	TGTGCCTGGAGTGTAGGACAGGGAGGGGATACGCAGTATTTT
.	few	TRBV6-6	TRBJ1-1	CASSSGLSVEAFF	TGTGCCAGCAGTTCTGGACTTTCCGTTGAAGCTTTCTTT
.	.	TRBV29-1	TRBJ2-1	CSVEVKGWGYNEQFF	TGCAGCGTTGAGGTCAAAGGCTGGGGCTACAATGAGCAGTTCTTC
.	.	TRBV5-6	TRBJ1-1	CASSLSGQTTEAFF	TGTGCCAGCAGCCTATCAGGACAGACGACTGAAGCTTTCTTT
TRBD1	few	TRBV5-1	TRBJ1-1	CASSLVGQGVTEAFF	TGCGCCAGCAGCTTGGTGGGACAGGGGGTGACTGAAGCTTTCTTT
TRBD1	few	TRBV29-1	TRBJ2-5	CSALAGGRETQYF	TGCAGCGCCCTCGCAGGGGGCAGGGAGACCCAGTACTTC
.	few	TRBV4-1	TRBJ2-7	CASSPLGASYEQYF	TGCGCCAGCAGCCCTCTCGGGGCTTCCTACGAGCAGTACTTC
.	few	TRBV2	TRBJ2-7	CASTRGTYEQYF	TGTGCCAGCACGCGTGGGACCTACGAGCAGTACTTC
.	.	TRBV7-9	TRBJ2-5	CASSLGGQETQYF	TGTGCCAGCAGCTTGGGAGGACAAGAGACCCAGTACTTC
.	few	TRBV27	TRBJ1-1	CASSLSWNTEAFF	TGTGCCAGCAGTTTATCGTGGAACACTGAAGCTTTCTTT
TRBD2	.	TRBV7-2	TRBJ2-5	CASSRGLADPRRETQYF	TGTGCCAGCAGCCGCGGACTAGCGGACCCCAGGCGGGAGACCCAGTACTTC
.	few	TRBV5-6	TRBJ1-2	CASSPLGYYGYTF	TGTGCCAGCAGCCCGTTAGGATACTACGGCTACACCTTC
.	few	TRBV29-1	TRBJ2-7	CSVEGLSGVGEQYF	TGCAGCGTTGAAGGATTATCGGGAGTGGGCGAGCAGTACTTC
.	.	TRBV7-8	TRBJ2-2	CASSSNRGGTGELFF	TGTGCCAGCAGCTCGAACAGGGGGGGCACCGGGGAGCTGTTTTTT
.	once	TRBV5-4	TRBJ2-3	CASIGAGGDTDTQYF	TGTGCCAGCATAGGTGCCGGAGGGGACACAGATACGCAGTATTTT
TRBD1	few	TRBV4-1	TRBJ2-3	CASSQERQGATDTQYF	TGCGCCAGCAGCCAAGAGAGGCAGGGGGCGACAGATACGCAGTATTTT
TRBD1	few	TRBV2	TRBJ1-4	CASTDREKEKLFF	TGTGCCAGCACGGACAGGGAAAAGGAAAAACTGTTTTTT
TRBD1	.	TRBV27	TRBJ2-2	CASMGTGGTGELFF	TGTGCCAGCATGGGGACAGGGGGGACCGGGGAGCTGTTTTTT
.	.	TRBV29-1	TRBJ2-1	CSATPSGVGSVEQFF	TGCAGCGCCACCCCCTCGGGAGTGGGTTCTGTCGAGCAGTTCTTC
.	.	TRBV29-1	TRBJ1-1	CSVEWGTEAFF	TGCAGCGTTGAGTGGGGGACTGAAGCTTTCTTT
.	.	TRBV5-1	TRBJ2-5	CASSLNLETQYF	TGCGCCAGCAGCTTGAATTTGGAGACCCAGTACTTC
TRBD2	.	TRBV5-4	TRBJ2-7	CASSLRLAGENYEQYF	TGTGCCAGCAGCTTGCGACTAGCGGGAGAGAACTACGAGCAGTACTTC
TRBD2	.	TRBV7-9	TRBJ2-7	CASSTTSDDYYEQYF	TGTGCCAGCAGCACGACTAGCGACGACTACTACGAGCAGTACTTC
.	.	TRBV2	TRBJ1-3	CASSETGNTIYF	TGTGCCAGCAGTGAAACAGGAAACACCATATATTTT
.	.	TRBV29-1	TRBJ2-7	CSVETGTYEQYF	TGCAGCGTTGAAACAGGAACCTACGAGCAGTACTTC
TRBD1	.	TRBV11-2	TRBJ1-1	CASSPTGFRGTEAFF	TGTGCCAGCAGCCCGACAGGGTTTAGAGGCACTGAAGCTTTCTTT
TRBD1	.	TRBV5-4	TRBJ2-1	CASSFEQGFGEQFF	TGTGCCAGCAGCTTCGAACAGGGGTTCGGTGAGCAGTTCTTC